These 30 T cell receptor beta chains were sequenced from one sample in a study of cytomegalovirus exposure and HLA in healthy donors. The data were produced by immunoSEQ multiplex PCR, yet TCRdb's version contains in-frame clones alone and is incomplete. Of about 200,000 clones in the sample, 84% are singletons; the top ten hold 13%. Sequenced input: PBMCs. The source of these receptors is a woman aged 30 to 39 in good health and CMV-seropositive.

The J gene is TRBJ2-7, the V gene TRBV5-1, with D possibly matching TRBD2 (6 bases). Germline-derived CDR1 and CDR2 are SGHRS and YFSETQ. V shed 0 bases and J shed 4 bases, with 14 bases lying between them. This CDR3 region has 15 residues. This CDR3 reads CASSLEAGRFYEQYF. The CDR3 DNA follows: TGCGCCAGCAGCTTGGAGGCAGGGAGGTTTTACGAGCAGTACTTC.

The chain joins TRBV5-1 to TRBJ2-1; unclear D gene. The CDR3 is 16 residues long. Germline values: CDR1 SGHRS, CDR2 YFSETQ. The V and J ends lost 0 bases and 2 bases respectively, with 12 bases between them. The CDR3 region is CASSLVGVDPYNEQFF. The CDR3 bases are TGCGCCAGCAGCTTGGTGGGCGTCGACCCCTACAATGAGCAGTTCTTC. The full variable domain, completed using reference TRBV5-1 and TRBJ2-1, is KAGVTQTPRYLIKTRGQQVTLSCSPISGHRSVSWYQQTPGQGLQFLFEYFSETQRNKGNFPGRFSGRQFSNSRSEMNVSTLELGDSALYLCASSLVGVDPYNEQFFGPGTRLTVL.

This clone appeared a single time. This chain joins TRBV5-4 and TRBJ2-5; 13 nucleotides line up with TRBD2. The CDR3 spans 16 residues. After removal of 3 bases from V and 2 bases from J, the junction contained 4 bases not matched to a gene. The germline CDR1 and CDR2 sequences are SGHNT and YYREEE (reference sequence). The CDR3, as DNA: TGTGCCAGCAGCTCTGGACTAGCGGGAGAGCAAGAGACCCAGTACTTC. The encoded protein is CASSSGLAGEQETQYF.

The chain has TRBV25-1 and TRBJ1-1; TRBD1 matches at 7 bases. V was pared by 4 bases and J by 0 bases, with 2 bases of the junction left unmatched. Germline CDR1 is MGHDK and CDR2 is SYGVNS. The CDR3 runs to 14 residues. CDR3 nucleotide sequence: TGTGCCAGCAGTGGCGACAGGGTGAACACTGAAGCTTTCTTT. This gives the protein CASSGDRVNTEAFF. The complete variable domain, with remaining parts taken from reference TRBV25-1 and TRBJ1-1, reads EADIYQTPRYLVIGTGKKITLECSQTMGHDKMYWYQQDPGMELHLIHYSYGVNSTEKGDLSSESTVSRIRTEHFPLTLESARPSHTSQYLCASSGDRVNTEAFFGQGTRLTVV.

J is TRBJ1-1 and V is TRBV5-1, with 8 bases fitting TRBD1. V lost 4 bases to trimming and J lost 8 bases; unmatched junction nucleotides: 4. Germline assignment: CDR1 SGHRS and CDR2 YFSETQ. CDR3 length: 12 residues. The CDR3 loop reads CASSTNRGEAFF. DNA of the CDR3: TGCGCCAGCAGCACAAACAGGGGGGAAGCTTTCTTT. Full variable domain (missing parts from reference TRBV5-1 and TRBJ1-1): KAGVTQTPRYLIKTRGQQVTLSCSPISGHRSVSWYQQTPGQGLQFLFEYFSETQRNKGNFPGRFSGRQFSNSRSEMNVSTLELGDSALYLCASSTNRGEAFFGQGTRLTVV.

This clone was detected once. This rearrangement joins TRBV27 to TRBJ1-4, with D hard to call. Per the germline V gene, CDR1 is MNHEY and CDR2 is SMNVEV (reference sequence). V was clipped by 6 bases and J by 8 bases, with 19 bases between them. The CDR3 totals 15 residues. The CDR3 region is CASSQMPTTEEKLFF. The CDR3 DNA sequence: TGTGCCAGCAGCCAAATGCCTACTACGGAGGAAAAACTGTTTTTT.

This chain joins TRBV10-3 and TRBJ2-7; TRBD1 agrees at 7 bases. J gave up 4 bases and V 2 bases, and 5 bases lay outside the gene matches. The CDR3 totals 14 residues. Germline V CDR1 and CDR2: ENHRY, SYGVKD. CDR3 sequence reads: CAISEQGERYEQYF. The CDR3 region has the DNA TGTGCCATCAGTGAGCAGGGGGAGAGGTACGAGCAGTACTTC.

This rearrangement joins TRBV13 to TRBJ2-3; 10 bases align to TRBD2. The germline V gene has CDR1 PRHDT and CDR2 FYEKMQ (reference sequence). V lost 0 bases, J lost 5 bases, and 2 bases stayed unmatched. This CDR3 region has 15 residues. The CDR3 DNA is TGTGCCAGCAGCTTAGGGGCTAGCGGGAGAGATACGCAGTATTTT. Its translation: CASSLGASGRDTQYF.

This chain uses TRBV15 with TRBJ2-1, with TRBD2 matching 9 bases. This CDR3 is 14 amino acids long. Losses at the gene ends were 7 bases for V and 4 bases for J; bases not matched to a gene: 5. The germline gives CDR1 LNHNV, CDR2 YYDKDF (reference sequence). The CDR3 region has the DNA TGTGCCACCACCCGCGGGAGGGCTTACAATGAGCAGTTCTTC. Protein product: CATTRGRAYNEQFF.

V gene TRBV29-1 combines with J gene TRBJ2-5; 9 nucleotides agree with TRBD1. The J segment lost 0 bases and the V segment lost 8 bases, leaving 4 bases of the junction unmatched. Looked up from germline, CDR1 is SQVTM and CDR2 is ANQGSEA. This CDR3 has 13 amino acids. In DNA form, the CDR3 reads TGCAGCACCTGGGACAGGGACCAAGAGACCCAGTACTTC. Its translation: CSTWDRDQETQYF.

This clone has more than one count but fewer than ten. The chain links TRBV28 to TRBJ2-5, with D unclear. The germline V gene encodes CDR1 MDHEN and CDR2 SYDVKM. CDR3 length: 10 amino acids. Trimming cost V 4 bases and J 5 bases, with 2 bases left between them. The CDR3 region is CASSSETQYF. For the CDR3, the DNA is TGTGCCAGCAGTTCGGAGACCCAGTACTTC.

The chain links TRBV18 to TRBJ2-7, with a tentative D call TRBD1 (6 bases). The CDR3 is 14 amino acids. CDR1 and CDR2 (germline): KGHSH, LQKENI. V was pared by 3 bases and J by 3 bases, with 12 bases between. CDR3 sequence: CASSPTDRNYEQYF. Here the CDR3 DNA reads TGTGCCAGCTCACCCACCGACAGGAACTACGAGCAGTACTTC. The whole variable domain, remainder taken from reference TRBV18 and TRBJ2-7, is NAGVMQNPRHLVRRRGQEARLRCSPMKGHSHVYWYRQLPEEGLKFMVYLQKENIIDESGMPKERFSAEFPKEGPSILRIQQVVRGDSAAYFCASSPTDRNYEQYFGPGTRLTVT.

This clone has a single count. The rearrangement links TRBV5-6 to TRBJ2-1, with 8 bases that match TRBD1. This CDR3 has 15 amino acids. CDR1 and CDR2 (germline): SGHDT, YYEEEE. The V gene end was trimmed by 3 bases and the J gene end by 8 bases; junction bases not matched to a gene: 10. The CDR3 nucleotides are TGTGCCAGCAGCTCGGACAGGGAGAGATTGGATGAGCAGTTCTTC. Translation gives CASSSDRERLDEQFF.

The chain recombines TRBV7-9 with TRBJ2-4; 10 nucleotides align to TRBD2. The CDR3 has 17 residues. V was pared by 6 bases and J by 6 bases, with 14 bases of the junction left unmatched. The germline V gene has CDR1 SEHNR and CDR2 FQNEAQ (reference sequence). In DNA form, the CDR3 reads TGTGCCAGCAGAGGCGTAGCGGGAGGAACCATCTCAAACATTCAGTACTTC. As protein: CASRGVAGGTISNIQYF.

This sequence joins TRBV30 and TRBJ2-3, with D perhaps matching TRBD2 (6 bases). The V end was cut by 0 bases, the J end by 4 bases, with 20 bases between. Germline CDR1 GTSNPN, CDR2 SVGIG (reference sequence). This CDR3 comprises 17 residues. The CDR3 nucleotides read TGTGCCTGGAGTGTACGGTACTCCCGAAAGCGGGCAGATACGCAGTATTTT. Translated, it gives CAWSVRYSRKRADTQYF.

This rearrangement joins TRBV2 to TRBJ2-1; TRBD2 agrees at 7 bases. The CDR3 has 14 residues. The ends lost 6 bases at V and 14 bases at J; junction bases unmatched: 16. Germline CDR1 and CDR2: SNHLY and FYNNEI. The CDR3 coding sequence is TGTGCCAGCAGCGGGGGGAGGGACCCCAACCTGGAGTTCTTC. It specifies CASSGGRDPNLEFF. The full variable domain, in which reference TRBV2 and TRBJ2-1 provide the parts outside the CDR3, is EPEVTQTPSHQVTQMGQEVILRCVPISNHLYFYWYRQILGQKVEFLVSFYNNEISEKSEIFDDQFSVERPDGSNFTLKIRSTKLEDSAMYFCASSGGRDPNLEFFGPGTRLTVL.

This clone has at least ten counts. The chain uses TRBV6-1 and TRBJ2-7; 11 bases map to TRBD2. The CDR3 length is 14 residues. Looked up from germline, CDR1 is MNHNS and CDR2 is SASEGT. V trimming: 6 bases; J trimming: 2 bases; junction bases outside the gene matches: 3. The CDR3 protein is CASSTLAGAYEQYF. DNA of the CDR3: TGTGCCAGCAGCACACTAGCGGGGGCCTACGAGCAGTACTTC.

The chain couples TRBV11-2 to TRBJ2-7; TRBD2 might be the D (5 bases). The germline V gene has CDR1 SGHAT and CDR2 FQNNGV. The CDR3 covers 17 residues. Trimming took 2 bases from V and 2 from J, leaving 19 bases between them. The CDR3 nucleotides read TGTGCCAGCAGCTTATCCCGCGGGCAGGACCTGACCTACGAGCAGTACTTC. The encoded protein is CASSLSRGQDLTYEQYF.

V usage is TRBV5-6 and J usage is TRBJ2-7, with 7 bases matching TRBD1. V shed 4 bases, J shed 6 bases, and the junction held 7 bases outside the gene matches. The germline V gene has CDR1 SGHDT and CDR2 YYEEEE. CDR3 length: 13 amino acids. The CDR3 sequence: CASSLWTGGEQYF. CDR3 nucleotide sequence: TGTGCCAGCAGCCTCTGGACAGGTGGCGAGCAGTACTTC.

V gene TRBV5-6 combines with J gene TRBJ1-3; D is ambiguous. Germline CDR1 SGHDT, CDR2 YYEEEE. Trimming left V 4 bases short and J 0 bases short, with 14 bases between. The length of the CDR3 is 16 residues. CDR3 in DNA: TGTGCCAGCAGCCTGGTCTCCAGGCTCTCTGGAAACACCATATATTTT. Its protein product is CASSLVSRLSGNTIYF.

The rearrangement links TRBV5-1 to TRBJ2-1; 7 nucleotides line up with TRBD2. With 4 bases clipped from V and 2 bases from J, the junction kept 3 bases outside the gene matches. The CDR3 length is 14 residues. Germline loops: CDR1 SGHRS, CDR2 YFSETQ. CDR3 nucleotide sequence: TGCGCCAGCAGCCCCAGCGGGACCTACAATGAGCAGTTCTTC. Translated, it gives CASSPSGTYNEQFF.

This chain joins TRBV7-9 and TRBJ2-3; 8 bases are a match to TRBD2. Unmatched junction bases numbered 7, after V lost 5 bases and J lost 0 bases. CDR1 is SEHNR, CDR2 FQNEAQ, per germline (reference sequence). The CDR3 is made up of 16 amino acids. CDR3 protein: CASSPPGTRSTDTQYF. The DNA for the CDR3 is TGTGCCAGCAGCCCGCCCGGGACTAGGAGCACAGATACGCAGTATTTT.

The V call is TRBV7-2, the J call TRBJ2-1; 8 nucleotides line up with TRBD2. The germline V gene has CDR1 SGHTA and CDR2 FQGNSA. Trimming cost V 5 bases and J 3 bases; bases outside gene matches: 3. The CDR3 has 14 residues. CDR3 region: CASSPGTSYNEQFF. The CDR3, as DNA: TGTGCCAGCAGCCCCGGGACTAGCTACAATGAGCAGTTCTTC.

The rearrangement links TRBV9 to TRBJ2-7; possible D gene TRBD2, 6 bases. The V end was cut by 4 bases, the J end by 2 bases, with 19 bases between. The CDR3 spans 16 residues. The V gene's germline CDR1 is SGDLS and CDR2 YYNGEE. CDR3 nucleotide sequence: TGTGCCAGCAGCCAAGACCCGGGAGTCTTCACCTACGAGCAGTACTTC. Translating gives CASSQDPGVFTYEQYF. Filled out from reference TRBV9 and TRBJ2-7, the complete variable domain reads DSGVTQTPKHLITATGQRVTLRCSPRSGDLSVYWYQQSLDQGLQFLIQYYNGEERAKGNILERFSAQQFPDLHSELNLSSLELGDSALYFCASSQDPGVFTYEQYFGPGTRLTVT.

The genes are TRBV6-1 and TRBJ1-5; perhaps TRBD1 as D (5 bases). The CDR3 contains 15 residues. With 3 bases removed from V and 4 bases from J, the gap between germline ends came to 13 bases. Germline V CDR1 and CDR2: MNHNS, SASEGT. CDR3 bases: TGTGCCAGCAGTGATTTAGGGGCCCTAAATCAGCCCCAGCATTTT. The encoded protein is CASSDLGALNQPQHF.

This CDR3 reads CASSFGGTSSYEQYF. The CDR3 nucleotides read TGTGCCAGCAGCTTTGGAGGGACGAGCTCCTACGAGCAGTACTTC. The chain combines TRBV11-2 with TRBJ2-7, with a tentative D call TRBD2 (6 bases). Germline V gives CDR1 SGHAT, CDR2 FQNNGV. Trimming stripped 3 bases from V and 0 bases from J, with 12 bases between. The CDR3 covers 15 residues.

V and J are TRBV7-8 and TRBJ2-2, with 13 bases aligning to TRBD2. The V and J ends lost 2 bases and 5 bases, in that order; junction bases with no gene match: 5. Germline V lookup: CDR1 SGHVS, CDR2 FQNEAQ. CDR3 size: 17 residues. DNA of the CDR3: TGTGCCAGCAGCTTAAGGACTAGCGGGAGAAGGACCGGGGAGCTGTTTTTT. Its protein product is CASSLRTSGRRTGELFF.

The V gene is TRBV19, the J gene TRBJ1-2, with a possible D match to TRBD1 (5 bases). The germline gives CDR1 LNHDA, CDR2 SQIVND (reference sequence). The V end lost 7 bases, the J end lost 9 bases, and 18 bases lay between the germline ends. This CDR3 has 13 residues. CDR3 coding DNA: TGTGCCAGTACCTCTCGGGGGAACCTACGCTACACCTTC. Amino acids: CASTSRGNLRYTF.

The chain joins TRBV27 to TRBJ2-3, with D tentatively TRBD1 (5 bases). The CDR3 extends over 14 amino acids. Trimming removed 3 bases at V and 4 bases at J, with 11 bases between. Germline V lookup: CDR1 MNHEY, CDR2 SMNVEV (reference sequence). For the CDR3, the DNA is TGTGCCAGCAGTTTCCAGGGATTGGCAGATACGCAGTATTTT. Its translation is CASSFQGLADTQYF.

The J gene is TRBJ2-4, the V gene TRBV27; 8 bases line up with TRBD1. V was pared by 8 bases and J by 0 bases, with 6 bases of the junction left unmatched. CDR1 is MNHEY, CDR2 SMNVEV, per germline (reference sequence). CDR3 length: 15 amino acids. The CDR3 loop is CASSRTGLAKNIQYF. In DNA, the CDR3 is TGTGCCAGCTCTCGGACAGGGCTAGCCAAAAACATTCAGTACTTC.